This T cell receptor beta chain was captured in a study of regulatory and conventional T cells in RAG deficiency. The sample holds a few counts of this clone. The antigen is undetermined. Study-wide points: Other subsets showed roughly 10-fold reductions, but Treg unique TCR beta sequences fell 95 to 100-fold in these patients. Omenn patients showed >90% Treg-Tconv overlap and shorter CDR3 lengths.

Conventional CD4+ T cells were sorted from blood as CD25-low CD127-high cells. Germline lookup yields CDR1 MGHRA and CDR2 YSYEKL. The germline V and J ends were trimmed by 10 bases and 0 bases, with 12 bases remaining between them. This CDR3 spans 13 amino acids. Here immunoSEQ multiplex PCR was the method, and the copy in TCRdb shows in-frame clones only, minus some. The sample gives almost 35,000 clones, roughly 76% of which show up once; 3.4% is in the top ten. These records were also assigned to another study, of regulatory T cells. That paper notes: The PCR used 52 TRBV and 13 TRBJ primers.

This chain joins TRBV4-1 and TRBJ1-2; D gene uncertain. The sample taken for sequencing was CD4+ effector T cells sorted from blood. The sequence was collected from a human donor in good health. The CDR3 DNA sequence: TGCGCCACCACTGGAGAGACTAACTATGGCTACACCTTC. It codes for CATTGETNYGYTF.